The 4 T cell receptor beta chains reported below all come from one sample, sequenced in a study of glioma-infiltrating T cells. TCR alpha and beta CDR3 regions were amplified from RNA using iRepertoire nested multiplex PCR. TCRdb passed the multiplex PCR reads through MiXCR, listing each CDR3 protein once. The sample has 170,000 or so distinct CDR3 sequences, about 46% seen once. Sequenced sample: glioma tissue, nonneoplastic brain tissue, or PBMCs (not recorded which). All receptors come from a human donor with low-grade glioma or glioblastoma, undergoing nonglioma brain surgery, or in good health (not recorded which).

Note on this clonotype: Possible read error: a much larger clone is one base away. The genes are TRBV18 and TRBJ1-1; 10 bases are shared with TRBD1. Germline CDR1 reads KGHSH; CDR2 reads LQKENI. The CDR3 runs 13 residues. The CDR3 DNA reads TGTGCCAGCTCACCCCGGGACAGGGGTGAAGCTTTGTTT. It is translated as CASSPRDRGEALF.

In regard to this clonotype: Just one base apart from a much larger clone, this may be a read error. The gene calls are TRBV4-1 and TRBJ2-1, with TRBD1 matching over 7 bases. Looked up from germline, CDR1 is MGHRA and CDR2 is YSYEKL. The CDR3 spans 16 residues. The DNA for the CDR3 is TGCGCCAGCAGCCAAGGGGACAGCGTCCTCTACAATGAGCAGTCCTTC. Amino acid sequence: CASSQGDSVLYNEQSF.

This rearrangement joins TRBV5-4 to TRBJ2-1, with no clear D. Between the trimmed V and J ends, which lost 0 bases and 6 bases, there was a span of 16 bases. The CDR3 has 16 residues. Germline V gene data show CDR1 as SGHNT and CDR2 as YYREEE (reference sequence). The CDR3 protein is CASSLDPARGTNEQFF. The CDR3 DNA is TGTGCCAGCAGCTTGGATCCAGCGCGAGGAACCAATGAGCAGTTCTTC.

Concerning this clonotype itself: A far larger clone is one base from this, pointing to a likely read error. The chain recombines TRBV7-9 with TRBJ1-3; D is ambiguous. Germline assignment: CDR1 SEHNR and CDR2 FQNEAQ (reference sequence). The CDR3 contains 13 residues. CDR3 DNA sequence: TGTGCCAGCAGCTTAGGCAGCGGAAACAACATATATTTT. The encoded protein is CASSLGSGNNIYF. The variable domain in full, with the rest retrieved from reference TRBV7-9 and TRBJ1-3, is DTGVSQNPRHKITKRGQNVTFRCDPISEHNRLYWYRQTLGQGPEFLTYFQNEAQLEKSRLLSDRFSAERPKGSFSTLEIQRTEQGDSAMYLCASSLGSGNNIYFGEGSWLTVV.